These 20 T cell receptor beta chains came from one sample sequenced in a study of cytomegalovirus exposure and HLA in healthy donors. Sequencing was performed with immunoSEQ multiplex PCR; in TCRdb, only in-frame clones are kept and a portion is missing. The sample lists 110,000 to 150,000 clones; 80% to 90% were seen once. What was sequenced was PBMCs. The receptors were gathered from a woman aged 25 to 39 in good health and CMV-seropositive.

The genes are TRBV11-2 and TRBJ2-3; 12 bases fit TRBD2. V lost 5 bases, J lost 4 bases, and 4 bases stayed unmatched. The CDR3 loop spans 15 amino acids. From germline, CDR1 is SGHAT and CDR2 FQNNGV. The CDR3 coding sequence is TGTGCCAGCAGCCTATCTAGCGGGGGGGCAGATACGCAGTATTTT. Translating gives CASSLSSGGADTQYF. Drawing the rest from reference TRBV11-2 and TRBJ2-3, the complete variable domain is EAGVAQSPRYKIIEKRQSVAFWCNPISGHATLYWYQQILGQGPKLLIQFQNNGVVDDSQLPKDRFSAERLKGVDSTLKIQPAKLEDSAVYLCASSLSSGGADTQYFGPGTRLTVL.

The V and J genes are TRBV9 and TRBJ2-5; possible D gene TRBD2, 6 bases. This CDR3 has 14 amino acids. The germline V gene has CDR1 SGDLS and CDR2 YYNGEE. V lost 7 bases, J lost 4 bases, and 17 bases lay in between. CDR3 protein: CASARQDGGETQYF. Here the CDR3 DNA reads TGTGCCAGCGCCAGGCAAGACGGGGGAGAGACCCAGTACTTC.

V is TRBV6-1 and J is TRBJ2-3; D gene uncertain. Trimming left V 6 bases short and J 2 bases short, with 15 bases between. Germline values: CDR1 MNHNS, CDR2 SASEGT. CDR3 length: 15 amino acids. In DNA, the CDR3 is TGTGCCAGCAGGCACAGAGTAGGTACCACAGATACGCAGTATTTT. Translating gives CASRHRVGTTDTQYF.

The chain is built from TRBV11-1 and TRBJ2-7; TRBD1 matches at 8 bases. This CDR3 is built from 15 residues. Germline values: CDR1 SGHAT, CDR2 FQDESV (reference sequence). Trimming at V came to 5 bases and at J to 3 bases, leaving 9 bases not matched to a gene. The CDR3 is CASSPNLGQGYEQYF. DNA of the CDR3: TGTGCCAGCAGCCCCAATCTCGGACAGGGCTACGAGCAGTACTTC.

CDR3 sequence: CASRGGKDEQFF. The CDR3 DNA follows: TGTGCCAGTAGAGGCGGTAAGGATGAGCAGTTCTTC. The chain joins TRBV19 to TRBJ2-1; D uncertain. CDR3 length: 12 amino acids. V was trimmed by 6 bases and J by 8 bases, leaving 11 bases between them. Germline lookup yields CDR1 LNHDA and CDR2 SQIVND (reference sequence). Together with reference TRBV19 and TRBJ2-1, the CDR3 gives the full variable domain: DGGITQSPKYLFRKEGQNVTLSCEQNLNHDAMYWYRQDPGQGLRLIYYSQIVNDFQKGDIAEGYSVSREKKESFPLTVTSAQKNPTAFYLCASRGGKDEQFFGPGTRLTVL.

This chain joins TRBV5-8 and TRBJ2-5; possible D gene TRBD2, 6 bases. Germline V CDR1 and CDR2: SGHTS, YDEGEE. V lost 1 base to trimming and J lost 6 bases, with 16 bases between them. The CDR3 extends over 15 amino acids. The CDR3 region is CASSLSSGTPKTQYF. The CDR3, as DNA: TGTGCCAGCAGCTTGTCATCCGGGACTCCGAAGACCCAGTACTTC.

Details on this clone: The junction departs from the called germline gene at one end, perhaps through a read error. J is TRBJ2-2 and V is TRBV7-7, with D unclear. Germline CDR1 SSHAT, CDR2 FNYEAQ (reference sequence). This CDR3 comprises 14 residues. The CDR3 region has the DNA TGTGCTAGCAGTTCAGACTGGGACACCGGGGAGCTGTTTTTT. As protein: CASSSDWDTGELFF.

The chain links TRBV6-5 to TRBJ2-2, with 9 bases aligning to TRBD2. The CDR3 loop spans 15 amino acids. Trimming at V came to 3 bases and at J to 7 bases, leaving 6 bases not matched to a gene. The germline V gene encodes CDR1 MNHEY and CDR2 SVGAGI. The CDR3 nucleotides read TGTGCCAGCAGTTATGCGGGGGGGCGGTTCGGGGAGCTGTTTTTT. This translates into CASSYAGGRFGELFF.

This clone was recorded only once. This sequence joins TRBV5-1 and TRBJ2-7; 7 bases match TRBD1. J was trimmed by 3 bases and V by 4 bases; bases with no gene match: 7. The germline CDR1 and CDR2 sequences are SGHRS and YFSETQ. The CDR3 spans 14 residues. The DNA for the CDR3 is TGCGCCAGCAGCCTACAGGGGTTACTCTACGAGCAGTACTTC. Amino acid sequence: CASSLQGLLYEQYF.

V is TRBV7-9 and J is TRBJ2-3, with D perhaps TRBD2 (5 bases). Germline V gene data show CDR1 as SEHNR and CDR2 as FQNEAQ (reference sequence). With 0 bases removed from V and 0 bases from J, the gap between germline ends came to 10 bases. The CDR3 is 16 amino acids. CDR3 loop: CASSLARRSSTDTQYF. DNA for the CDR3: TGTGCCAGCAGCTTAGCCCGGAGGTCTAGCACAGATACGCAGTATTTT.

This clone was seen a single time. Sequence at one end of the junction differs from germline and may be a read error. The chain has TRBV7-7 and TRBJ2-1; 8 bases agree with TRBD1. The CDR3 runs 13 residues. Germline CDR1 SSHAT, CDR2 FNYEAQ (reference sequence). CDR3 coding DNA: TGTGCTAGCAGTCGAGGACAGGGCTATGAGCAGTTCTTC. This sequence encodes CASSRGQGYEQFF.

V is TRBV28 and J is TRBJ2-2; D remains unclear. CDR1 is MDHEN and CDR2 is SYDVKM in the germline V gene. This CDR3 region has 13 residues. Trimming took 5 bases from V and 5 from J, leaving 9 bases between them. CDR3 DNA sequence: TGTGCCAGCAGTCTAGTAATGACCGGGGAGCTGTTTTTT. It is translated as CASSLVMTGELFF.

This rearrangement joins TRBV5-1 to TRBJ2-5, with D tentatively TRBD1 (6 bases). Germline-derived CDR1 and CDR2 are SGHRS and YFSETQ. V was pared by 4 bases and J by 5 bases, with 15 bases between. There are 14 residues in the CDR3. CDR3 in amino acids: CASSPPRQGETQYF. CDR3 DNA: TGCGCCAGCAGCCCCCCCCGGCAGGGGGAGACCCAGTACTTC.

This chain joins TRBV5-5 and TRBJ2-7; the D is unclear. The CDR3 consists of 14 residues. V gave up 0 bases and J gave up 0 bases, with 7 bases separating them. The germline gives CDR1 SGHKS, CDR2 YYEKEE (reference sequence). The CDR3 spells CASSLVVSSYEQYF. The CDR3 DNA reads TGTGCCAGCAGCTTGGTGGTTAGCTCCTACGAGCAGTACTTC.

The chain links TRBV9 to TRBJ2-5, with D perhaps TRBD2 (7 bases). The CDR3 is made up of 15 amino acids. Trimming cost V 0 bases and J 5 bases, with 14 bases left between them. Germline assignment: CDR1 SGDLS and CDR2 YYNGEE. This CDR3 is CASSVDGGHGETQYF. As DNA, the CDR3 is TGTGCCAGCAGCGTAGACGGGGGGCATGGGGAGACCCAGTACTTC.

Worth noting for this clone: The junction does not match germline at one end; this may be a read error. This rearrangement joins TRBV27 to TRBJ2-7; 12 nucleotides match TRBD1. CDR1 and CDR2 (germline): MNHEY, SMNVEV (reference sequence). The CDR3 contains 15 residues. CDR3 in amino acids: CASRGGQGAGFAPLF. Here the CDR3 DNA reads TGTGCCAGCAGGGGGGGACAGGGGGCTGGTTTTGCCCCTCTCTTC.

The rearrangement joins TRBV4-1 to TRBJ2-1; 7 nucleotides agree with TRBD2. Germline CDR1 reads MGHRA; CDR2 reads YSYEKL. V gave up 4 bases and J gave up 1 base; unmatched junction bases: 10. The length of the CDR3 is 17 residues. DNA of the CDR3: TGCGCCAGCAGCCTGCGCCATCTAGCGGCGTCCTACAATGAGCAGTTCTTC. Translating it yields CASSLRHLAASYNEQFF.

This chain links TRBV18 with TRBJ1-1; D unresolved. V lost 1 base and J 1 base, leaving 7 bases between the germline ends. Germline values: CDR1 KGHSH, CDR2 LQKENI. CDR3 length equals 14 residues. CDR3 coding DNA: TGTGCCAGCTCACCACAAGCCGCGAACACTGAAGCTTTCTTT. Translation gives CASSPQAANTEAFF. Full variable domain (missing parts from reference TRBV18 and TRBJ1-1): NAGVMQNPRHLVRRRGQEARLRCSPMKGHSHVYWYRQLPEEGLKFMVYLQKENIIDESGMPKERFSAEFPKEGPSILRIQQVVRGDSAAYFCASSPQAANTEAFFGQGTRLTVV.

The rearrangement joins TRBV4-1 to TRBJ2-6; D gene uncertain. Between the trimmed V and J ends, which lost 2 bases and 0 bases, there was a span of 14 bases. Germline V gene data show CDR1 as MGHRA and CDR2 as YSYEKL. The CDR3 length is 18 residues. The chain's CDR3 is CASSQTSGSHSGANVLTF. CDR3 nucleotides: TGCGCCAGCAGCCAAACGTCTGGCTCTCACTCTGGGGCCAACGTCCTGACTTTC.

The V call is TRBV18, the J call TRBJ2-2; 7 bases map to TRBD1. Germline CDR1 reads KGHSH; CDR2 reads LQKENI. CDR3 length: 19 amino acids. V shed 3 bases, J shed 1 base, and the junction held 14 bases outside the gene matches. CDR3 in amino acids: CASSPSRIKGAENTGELFF. Written as DNA, the CDR3 is TGTGCCAGCTCACCCAGCAGAATAAAGGGGGCCGAGAACACCGGGGAGCTGTTTTTT.